The clone carrying this T cell receptor beta chain was seen at least ten times. The data stem from a study of T cells in Graves' hyperthyroidism and ophthalmopathy. The germline V gene encodes CDR1 SNHLY and CDR2 FYNNEI. The junction had 6 bases not matched to a gene; V was cut back by 1 base and J by 7 bases. CDR3 length: 16 amino acids. Patients showing uncontrolled infection, other autoimmune disease, pregnancy or lactation were ineligible. What was amplified from RNA transcripts were TCR beta CDR3 regions. RT-PCR in the first round (using the HTBI primer set) targeted the TCR CDR3. TCRdb re-called the multiplex PCR reads with MiXCR, one entry per CDR3 protein. The profile shows about 500,000 distinct CDR3 sequences, 13% to 15% of them singletons.

The chain combines TRBV2 with TRBJ2-2; 10 positions agree with TRBD1. This TCR was sampled from a woman aged 18-29 years with Graves' hyperthyroidism. What was sequenced was blood. CDR3 loop: CASSEVGQGFGGELFF. The CDR3 nucleotides read TGTGCCAGCAGTGAAGTGGGACAGGGGTTCGGCGGGGAGCTGTTTTTT. Filled out from reference TRBV2 and TRBJ2-2, the complete variable domain reads EPEVTQTPSHQVTQMGQEVILRCVPISNHLYFYWYRQILGQKVEFLVSFYNNEISEKSEIFDDQFSVERPDGSNFTLKIRSTKLEDSAMYFCASSEVGQGFGGELFFGEGSRLTVL.